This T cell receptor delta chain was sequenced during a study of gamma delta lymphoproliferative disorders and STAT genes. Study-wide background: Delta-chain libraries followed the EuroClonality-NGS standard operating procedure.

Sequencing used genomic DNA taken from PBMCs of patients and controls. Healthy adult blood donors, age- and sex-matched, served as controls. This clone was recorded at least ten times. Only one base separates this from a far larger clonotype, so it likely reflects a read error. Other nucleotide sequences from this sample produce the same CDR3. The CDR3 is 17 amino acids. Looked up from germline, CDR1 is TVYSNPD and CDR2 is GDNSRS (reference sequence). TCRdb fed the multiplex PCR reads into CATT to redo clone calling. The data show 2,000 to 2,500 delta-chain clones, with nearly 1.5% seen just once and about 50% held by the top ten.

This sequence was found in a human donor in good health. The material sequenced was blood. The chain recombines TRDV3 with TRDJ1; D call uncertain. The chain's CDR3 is CASIYPQGAVYTDKLIF. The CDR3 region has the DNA TGTGCCTCCATCTACCCTCAGGGTGCTGTGTACACCGATAAACTCATCTTC. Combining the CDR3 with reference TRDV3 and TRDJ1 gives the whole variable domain CDKVTQSSPDQTVASGSEVVLLCTYDTVYSNPDLFWYRIRPDYSFQFVFYGDNSRSEGADFTQGRFSVKHILTQKAFHLVISPVRTEDSATYYCASIYPQGAVYTDKLIFGKGTRVTVEP.